This TCR beta chain was recorded in a study of blood T cell repertoires in COVID-19. Turning to the study itself: Italy, Spain and the United States were the sources of the convalescent and acute COVID-19 samples.

As originally analysed: Estimates of nucleated cell counts were drawn from the amplification of reference gene primers. Only in-frame clones appear in the TCRdb table, and some are missing; sequencing was by immunoSEQ multiplex PCR. The DNA gave D and trimming, while V, J and clone size come from that table. This sample has roughly 250,000 clones, with 75% to 90% found just once. V was clipped by 0 bases and J by 2 bases; unmatched bases: 13. The CDR3 is 18 amino acids. From germline, CDR1 is SGHRS and CDR2 YFSETQ. The sequence came from a human donor in a cohort sampled during active COVID-19. The source material was peripheral blood. The genes are TRBV5-1 and TRBJ2-7, with 8 positions matching TRBD1. CDR3 coding DNA: TGCGCCAGCAGCTTGGCGTTTTCCGGGACAGGCGGTGCCTACGAGCAGTACTTC. Translation: CASSLAFSGTGGAYEQYF.